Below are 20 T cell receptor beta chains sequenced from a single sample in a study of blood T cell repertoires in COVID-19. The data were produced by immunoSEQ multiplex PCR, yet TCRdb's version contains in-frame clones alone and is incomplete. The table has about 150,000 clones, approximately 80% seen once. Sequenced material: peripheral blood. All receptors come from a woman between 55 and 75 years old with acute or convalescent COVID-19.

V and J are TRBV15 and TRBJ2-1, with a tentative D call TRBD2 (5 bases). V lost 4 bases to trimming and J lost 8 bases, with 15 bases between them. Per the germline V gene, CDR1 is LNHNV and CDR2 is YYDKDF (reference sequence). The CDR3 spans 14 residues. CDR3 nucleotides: TGTGCCACCAGCAACGGACTGAAAGGCGATGAGCAGTTCTTC. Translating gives CATSNGLKGDEQFF.

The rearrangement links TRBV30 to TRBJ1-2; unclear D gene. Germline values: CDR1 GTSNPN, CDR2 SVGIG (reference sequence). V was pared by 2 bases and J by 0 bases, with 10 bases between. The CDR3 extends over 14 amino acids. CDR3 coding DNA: TGTGCCTGGAGTAAGTGGCAGACTAACTATGGCTACACCTTC. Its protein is CAWSKWQTNYGYTF.

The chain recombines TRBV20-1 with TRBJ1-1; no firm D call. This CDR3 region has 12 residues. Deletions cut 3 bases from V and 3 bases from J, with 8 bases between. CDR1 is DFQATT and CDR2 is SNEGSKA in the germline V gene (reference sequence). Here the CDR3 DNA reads TGCAGTGCTAGTCGCCAGGACACTGAAGCTTTCTTT. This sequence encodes CSASRQDTEAFF.

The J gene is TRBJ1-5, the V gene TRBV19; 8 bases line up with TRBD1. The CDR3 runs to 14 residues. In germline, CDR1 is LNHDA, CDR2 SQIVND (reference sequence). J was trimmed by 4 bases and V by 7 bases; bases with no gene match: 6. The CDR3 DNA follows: TGTGCCAGTAAGACGACAGGGGCTAATCAGCCCCAGCATTTT. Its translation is CASKTTGANQPQHF.

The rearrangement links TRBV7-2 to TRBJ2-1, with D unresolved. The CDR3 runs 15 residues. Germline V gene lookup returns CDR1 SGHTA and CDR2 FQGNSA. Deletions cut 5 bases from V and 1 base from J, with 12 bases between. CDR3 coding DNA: TGTGCCAGCAGCGAAGACTGGTCTTCCTACAATGAGCAGTTCTTC. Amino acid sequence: CASSEDWSSYNEQFF. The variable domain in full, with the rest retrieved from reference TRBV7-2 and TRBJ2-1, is GAGVSQSPSNKVTEKGKDVELRCDPISGHTALYWYRQSLGQGLEFLIYFQGNSAPDKSGLPSDRFSAERTGGSVSTLTIQRTQQEDSAVYLCASSEDWSSYNEQFFGPGTRLTVL.

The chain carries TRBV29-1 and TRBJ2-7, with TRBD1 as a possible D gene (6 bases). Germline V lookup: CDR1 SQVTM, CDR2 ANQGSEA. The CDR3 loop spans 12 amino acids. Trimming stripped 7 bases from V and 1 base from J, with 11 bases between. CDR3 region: CSASDRSYEQYF. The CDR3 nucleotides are TGCAGCGCTAGTGACAGGTCCTACGAGCAGTACTTC.

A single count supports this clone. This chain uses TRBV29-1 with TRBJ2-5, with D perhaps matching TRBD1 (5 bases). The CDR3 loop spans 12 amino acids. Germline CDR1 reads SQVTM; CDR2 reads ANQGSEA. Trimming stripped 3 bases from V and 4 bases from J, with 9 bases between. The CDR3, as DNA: TGCAGCGTTGACAAGGGGCGAGAGACCCAGTACTTC. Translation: CSVDKGRETQYF. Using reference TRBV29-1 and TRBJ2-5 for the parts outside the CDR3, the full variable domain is SAVISQKPSRDICQRGTSLTIQCQVDSQVTMMFWYRQQPGQSLTLIATANQGSEATYESGFVIDKFPISRPNLTFSTLTVSNMSPEDSSIYLCSVDKGRETQYFGPGTRLLVL.

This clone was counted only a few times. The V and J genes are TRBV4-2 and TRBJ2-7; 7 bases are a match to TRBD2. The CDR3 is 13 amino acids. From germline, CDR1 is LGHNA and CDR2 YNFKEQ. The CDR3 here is CASRASGSYEQYF. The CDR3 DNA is TGTGCTAGTCGGGCTAGCGGATCCTACGAGCAGTACTTC.

CDR3 nucleotides: TGTGCCAGTAGTATAGGCAGTTACCAGGGGGCGAGGTCTTTCTTT. This codes for CASSIGSYQGARSFF. J is TRBJ1-1 and V is TRBV19; 8 bases agree with TRBD1. The CDR3 totals 15 residues. The germline V gene encodes CDR1 LNHDA and CDR2 SQIVND (reference sequence). V shed 1 base and J 12 bases; nucleotides not matched to a gene: 13.

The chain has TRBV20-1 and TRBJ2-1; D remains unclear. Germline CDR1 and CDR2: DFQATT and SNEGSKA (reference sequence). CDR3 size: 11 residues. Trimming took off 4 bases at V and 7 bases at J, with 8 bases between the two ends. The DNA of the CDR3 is TGCAGTGCTATAGGCAGGAATGAGCAGTTCTTC. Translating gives CSAIGRNEQFF.

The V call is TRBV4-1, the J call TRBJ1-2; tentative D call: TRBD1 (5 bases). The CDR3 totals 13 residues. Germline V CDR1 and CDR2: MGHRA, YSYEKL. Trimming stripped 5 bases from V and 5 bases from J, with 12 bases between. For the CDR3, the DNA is TGCGCCAGCAGCGTAGGGCGGGGGTATGGCTACACCTTC. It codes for CASSVGRGYGYTF.

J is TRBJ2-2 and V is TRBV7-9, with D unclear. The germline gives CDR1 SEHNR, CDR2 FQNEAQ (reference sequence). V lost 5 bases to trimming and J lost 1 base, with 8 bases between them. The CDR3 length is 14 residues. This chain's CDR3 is CASSGGRNTGELFF. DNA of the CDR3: TGTGCCAGCAGCGGTGGGCGGAACACCGGGGAGCTGTTTTTT.

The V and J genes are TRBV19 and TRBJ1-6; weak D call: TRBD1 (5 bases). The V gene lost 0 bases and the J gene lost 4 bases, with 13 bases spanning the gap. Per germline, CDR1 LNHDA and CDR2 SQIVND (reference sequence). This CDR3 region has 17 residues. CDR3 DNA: TGTGCCAGTAGTATAGACTACAGACAGAATTATAATTCACCCCTCCACTTT. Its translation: CASSIDYRQNYNSPLHF.

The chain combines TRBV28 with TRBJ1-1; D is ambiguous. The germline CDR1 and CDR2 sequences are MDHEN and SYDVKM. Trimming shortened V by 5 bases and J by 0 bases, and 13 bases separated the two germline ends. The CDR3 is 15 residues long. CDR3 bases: TGTGCCAGCAGTGCGGCCCGAACGGTGAACACTGAAGCTTTCTTT. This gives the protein CASSAARTVNTEAFF.

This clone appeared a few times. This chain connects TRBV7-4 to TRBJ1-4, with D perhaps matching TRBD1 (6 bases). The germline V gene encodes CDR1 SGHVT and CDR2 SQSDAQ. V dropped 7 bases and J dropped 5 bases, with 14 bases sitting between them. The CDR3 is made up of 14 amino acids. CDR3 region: CASTPQGQNEKLFF. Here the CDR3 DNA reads TGTGCCAGCACCCCGCAGGGGCAGAATGAAAAACTGTTTTTT.

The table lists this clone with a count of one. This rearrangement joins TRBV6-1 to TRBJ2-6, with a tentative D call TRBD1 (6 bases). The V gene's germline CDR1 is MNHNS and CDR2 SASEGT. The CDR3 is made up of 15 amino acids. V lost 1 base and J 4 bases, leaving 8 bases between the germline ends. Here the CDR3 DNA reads TGTGCCAGCAGTGAAGGTGGGACAGGGGCCAACGTCCTGACTTTC. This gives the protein CASSEGGTGANVLTF.

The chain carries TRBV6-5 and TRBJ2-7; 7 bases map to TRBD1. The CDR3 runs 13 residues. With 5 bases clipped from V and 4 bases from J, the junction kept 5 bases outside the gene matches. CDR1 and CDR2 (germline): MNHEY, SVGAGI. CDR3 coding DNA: TGTGCCAGCAGTAGACAGGGTCCGTACGAGCAGTACTTC. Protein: CASSRQGPYEQYF.

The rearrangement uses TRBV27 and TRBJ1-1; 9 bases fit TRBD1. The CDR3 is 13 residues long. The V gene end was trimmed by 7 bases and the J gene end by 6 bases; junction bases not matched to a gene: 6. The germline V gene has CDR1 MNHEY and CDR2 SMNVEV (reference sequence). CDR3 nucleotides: TGTGCCAGCACCAAACAGGGGGCCTCTGAAGCTTTCTTT. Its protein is CASTKQGASEAFF.

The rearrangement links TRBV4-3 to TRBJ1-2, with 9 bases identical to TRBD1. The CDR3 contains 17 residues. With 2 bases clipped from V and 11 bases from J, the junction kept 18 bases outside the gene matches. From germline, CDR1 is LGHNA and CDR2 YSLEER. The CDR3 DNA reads TGCGCCAGCAGCCAATTTTTTTCCGGGACAGGGACCTCTTCATACACCTTC. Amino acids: CASSQFFSGTGTSSYTF.

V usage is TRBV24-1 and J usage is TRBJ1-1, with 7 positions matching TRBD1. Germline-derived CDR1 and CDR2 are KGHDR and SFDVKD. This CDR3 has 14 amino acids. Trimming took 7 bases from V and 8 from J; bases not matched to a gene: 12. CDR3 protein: CATRGDSGGGEAFF. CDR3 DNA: TGTGCCACCAGAGGGGACAGCGGGGGGGGAGAAGCTTTCTTT.